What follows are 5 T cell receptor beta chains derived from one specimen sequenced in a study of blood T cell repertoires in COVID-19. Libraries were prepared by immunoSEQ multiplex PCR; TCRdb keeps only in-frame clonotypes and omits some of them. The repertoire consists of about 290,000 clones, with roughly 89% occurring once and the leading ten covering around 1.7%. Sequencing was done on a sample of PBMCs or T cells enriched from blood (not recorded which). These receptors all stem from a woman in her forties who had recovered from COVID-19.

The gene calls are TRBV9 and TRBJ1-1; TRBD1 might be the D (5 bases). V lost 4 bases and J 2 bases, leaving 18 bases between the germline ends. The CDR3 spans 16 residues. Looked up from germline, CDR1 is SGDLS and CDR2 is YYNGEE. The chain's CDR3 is CASSPQLGLVNTEAFF. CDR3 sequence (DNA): TGTGCCAGCAGCCCGCAACTGGGACTGGTAAACACTGAAGCTTTCTTT.

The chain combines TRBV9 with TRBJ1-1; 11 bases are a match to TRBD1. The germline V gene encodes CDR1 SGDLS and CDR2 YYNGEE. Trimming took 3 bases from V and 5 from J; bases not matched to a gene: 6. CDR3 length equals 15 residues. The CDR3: CASSASGTGGTEAFF. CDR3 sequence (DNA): TGTGCCAGCAGCGCCTCCGGGACAGGGGGTACTGAAGCTTTCTTT.

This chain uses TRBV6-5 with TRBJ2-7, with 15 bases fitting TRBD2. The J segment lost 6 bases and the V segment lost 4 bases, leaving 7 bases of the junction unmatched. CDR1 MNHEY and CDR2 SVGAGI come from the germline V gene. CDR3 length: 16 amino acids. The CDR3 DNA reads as TGTGCCAGCAGTTCGTGGACTAGCGGGGGGGGAGGCGAGCAGTACTTC. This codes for CASSSWTSGGGGEQYF.

CDR3 loop: CAWKQGRLNYGYTF. The CDR3, as DNA: TGTGCCTGGAAACAGGGCCGACTGAACTATGGCTACACCTTC. The chain uses TRBV30 and TRBJ1-2, with a possible D match to TRBD1 (6 bases). This CDR3 has 14 amino acids. Per the germline V gene, CDR1 is GTSNPN and CDR2 is SVGIG (reference sequence). The germline V and J ends were trimmed by 4 bases and 2 bases, with 14 bases remaining between them.

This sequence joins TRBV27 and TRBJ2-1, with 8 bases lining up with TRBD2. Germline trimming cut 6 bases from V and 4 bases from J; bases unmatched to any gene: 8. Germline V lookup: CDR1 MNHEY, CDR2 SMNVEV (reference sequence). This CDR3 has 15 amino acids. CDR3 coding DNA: TGTGCCAGCAGGGCCGAGGGGACTAGTTACAATGAGCAGTTCTTC. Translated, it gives CASRAEGTSYNEQFF.